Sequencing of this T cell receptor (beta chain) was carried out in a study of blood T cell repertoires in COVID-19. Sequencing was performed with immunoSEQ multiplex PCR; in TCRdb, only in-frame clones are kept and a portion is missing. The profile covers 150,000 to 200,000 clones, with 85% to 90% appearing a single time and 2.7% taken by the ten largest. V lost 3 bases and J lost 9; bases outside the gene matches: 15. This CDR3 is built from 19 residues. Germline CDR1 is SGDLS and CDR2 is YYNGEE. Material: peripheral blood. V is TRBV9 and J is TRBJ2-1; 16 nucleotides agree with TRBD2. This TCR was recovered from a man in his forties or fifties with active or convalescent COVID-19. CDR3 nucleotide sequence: TGTGCCAGCAGCGCCCCGGGACTAGCGGGGGGGGGTAAGTTTAGTGAGCAGTTCTTC. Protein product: CASSAPGLAGGGKFSEQFF.